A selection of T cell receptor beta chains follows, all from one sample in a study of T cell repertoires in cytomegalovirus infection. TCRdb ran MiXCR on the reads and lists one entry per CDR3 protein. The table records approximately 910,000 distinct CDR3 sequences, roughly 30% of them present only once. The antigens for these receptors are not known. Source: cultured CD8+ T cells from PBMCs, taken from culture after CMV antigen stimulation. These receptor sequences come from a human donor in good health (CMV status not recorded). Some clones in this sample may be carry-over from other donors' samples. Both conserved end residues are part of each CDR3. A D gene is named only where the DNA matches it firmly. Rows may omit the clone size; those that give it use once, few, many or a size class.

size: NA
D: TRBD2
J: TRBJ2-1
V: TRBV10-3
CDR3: CAISESVAGGFNEQFF
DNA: TGTGCCATCAGTGAGTCAGTAGCGGGGGGGTTCAATGAGCAGTTCTTC

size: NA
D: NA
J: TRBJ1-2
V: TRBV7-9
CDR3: CASSSQGMPGYTF
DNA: TGTGCCAGCAGCTCACAGGGAATGCCTGGCTACACCTTC

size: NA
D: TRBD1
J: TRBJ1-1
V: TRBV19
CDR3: CASSTAGGWTEAFF
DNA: TGTGCCAGTAGTACAGCAGGGGGTTGGACTGAAGCTTTCTTT

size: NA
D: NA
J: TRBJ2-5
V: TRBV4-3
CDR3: CASSQDEGTKQETQYF
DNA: TGCGCCAGCAGCCAAGATGAGGGGACCAAACAAGAGACCCAGTACTTC

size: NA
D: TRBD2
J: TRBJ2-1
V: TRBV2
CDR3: CASSGLAGGPYNEQFF
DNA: TGTGCCAGCAGTGGACTAGCGGGGGGGCCCTACAATGAGCAGTTCTTC

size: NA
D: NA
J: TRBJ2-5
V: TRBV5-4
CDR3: CASSLAKETQYF
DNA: TGTGCCAGCAGCTTGGCCAAAGAGACCCAGTACTTC

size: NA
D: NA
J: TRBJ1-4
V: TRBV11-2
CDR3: CASSLIVRAPQQGLFF
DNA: TGTGCCAGCAGCTTAATAGTCCGGGCCCCCCAGCAAGGACTGTTTTTT

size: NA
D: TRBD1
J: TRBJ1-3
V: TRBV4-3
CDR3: CASSQDWTGISGNTIYF
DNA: TGCGCCAGCAGCCAAGACTGGACAGGGATCTCTGGAAACACCATATATTTT

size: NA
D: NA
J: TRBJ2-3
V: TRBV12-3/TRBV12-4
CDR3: CASSFNLGLKITDTQYF
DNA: TGTGCCAGCAGTTTCAATCTCGGCCTGAAGATCACGGATACGCAGTATTTT

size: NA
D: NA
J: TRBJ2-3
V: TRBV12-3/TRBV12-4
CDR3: CASSLGPKGADTQYF
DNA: TGTGCCAGCAGTTTAGGACCCAAGGGGGCAGATACGCAGTATTTT

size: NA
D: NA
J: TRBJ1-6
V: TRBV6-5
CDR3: CASSYRGSGNSPLHF
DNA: TGTGCCAGCAGTTACAGGGGCTCGGGTAATTCACCCCTCCACTTT

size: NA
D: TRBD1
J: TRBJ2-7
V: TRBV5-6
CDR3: CASTSSGTGMREQYF
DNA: TGTGCCAGCACCTCTTCTGGGACAGGGATGCGCGAGCAGTACTTC

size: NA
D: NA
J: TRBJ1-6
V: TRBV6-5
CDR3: CASRTRDRKYNSPLHF
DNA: TGTGCCAGCAGAACCCGGGACCGCAAATATAATTCACCCCTCCACTTT

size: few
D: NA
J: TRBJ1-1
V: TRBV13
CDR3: CASSFAQGGKDTEAFF
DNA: TGTGCCAGCAGCTTTGCGCAGGGTGGGAAGGACACTGAAGCTTTCTTT

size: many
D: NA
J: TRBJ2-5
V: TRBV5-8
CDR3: CASSLGRRFQETQYF
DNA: TGTGCCAGCAGCTTGGGTCGACGGTTCCAAGAGACCCAGTACTTC

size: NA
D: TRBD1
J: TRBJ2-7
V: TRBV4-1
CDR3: CASSHPGQASYEQYF
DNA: TGCGCCAGCAGCCACCCGGGACAGGCGTCCTACGAGCAGTACTTC

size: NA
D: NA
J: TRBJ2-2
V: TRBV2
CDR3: CASSGHHLTGELFF
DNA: TGTGCCAGCTCGGGACACCACTTAACCGGGGAGCTGTTTTTT

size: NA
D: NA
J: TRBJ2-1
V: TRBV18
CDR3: CASSPPGHDLRF
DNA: TGTGCCAGCTCACCACCCGGACACGACCTCCGGTTC

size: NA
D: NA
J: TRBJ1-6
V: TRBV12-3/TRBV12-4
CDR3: CASTLGGGHNLPLHF
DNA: TGTGCCAGCACCCTGGGCGGTGGGCATAATTTACCCCTCCACTTT

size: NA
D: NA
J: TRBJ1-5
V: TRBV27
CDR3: CASSLGHPSSSNQPQHF
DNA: TGTGCCAGCAGTCTTGGACATCCCTCGAGTAGCAATCAGCCCCAGCATTTT

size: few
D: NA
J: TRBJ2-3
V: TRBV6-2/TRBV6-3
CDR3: CASRITDYTDTQYF
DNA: TGTGCCAGCAGGATAACGGATTACACAGATACGCAGTATTTT

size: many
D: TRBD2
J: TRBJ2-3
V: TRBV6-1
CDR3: CASPGTSGGLSTDTQYF
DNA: TGTGCCAGCCCTGGGACTAGCGGGGGGTTAAGCACAGATACGCAGTATTTT

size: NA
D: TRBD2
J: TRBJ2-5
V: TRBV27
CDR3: CASTMTAGEYQETQYF
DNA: TGTGCCAGCACAATGACGGCGGGGGAGTACCAAGAGACCCAGTACTTC

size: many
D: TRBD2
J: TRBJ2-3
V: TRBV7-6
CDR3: CASSPQLAGGPDTQYF
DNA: TGTGCCAGCAGCCCCCAACTAGCGGGGGGGCCCGATACGCAGTATTTT

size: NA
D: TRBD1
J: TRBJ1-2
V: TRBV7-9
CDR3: CASSLGTGGVGYTF
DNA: TGTGCCAGCAGCCTAGGGACAGGGGGCGTTGGCTACACCTTC

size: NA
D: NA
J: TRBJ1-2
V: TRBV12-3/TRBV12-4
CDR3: CASSTHRAPGYGYTF
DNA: TGTGCCAGCAGTACCCACAGGGCTCCGGGGTATGGCTACACCTTC

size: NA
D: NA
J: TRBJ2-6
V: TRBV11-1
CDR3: CASSPGAHDSGANVLTF
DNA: TGTGCCAGCAGCCCCGGAGCACACGACTCTGGGGCCAACGTCCTGACTTTC

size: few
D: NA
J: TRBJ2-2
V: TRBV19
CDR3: CASSILGDTGELFF
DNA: TGTGCCAGTAGTATACTGGGGGACACCGGGGAGCTGTTTTTT

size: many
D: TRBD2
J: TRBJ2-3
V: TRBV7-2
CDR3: CASSPLGLAGGQRTDTQYF
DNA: TGTGCCAGCAGCCCCCTCGGACTAGCGGGGGGGCAACGCACAGATACGCAGTATTTT

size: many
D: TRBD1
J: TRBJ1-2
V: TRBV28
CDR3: CASSRTGAYGYTF
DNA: TGTGCCAGCAGTCGGACAGGGGCCTATGGCTACACCTTC

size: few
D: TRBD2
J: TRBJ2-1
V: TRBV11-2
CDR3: CASSLTSKNEQFF
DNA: TGTGCCAGCAGCTTGACTAGCAAGAATGAGCAGTTCTTC

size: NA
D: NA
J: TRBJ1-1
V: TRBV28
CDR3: CASTLRALHAEAFF
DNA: TGTGCCAGCACCCTCCGGGCACTACACGCTGAAGCTTTCTTT

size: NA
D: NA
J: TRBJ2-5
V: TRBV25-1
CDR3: CASSEYSSRTVEETQYF
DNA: TGTGCCAGCAGTGAATATTCAAGCCGGACAGTGGAAGAGACCCAGTACTTC

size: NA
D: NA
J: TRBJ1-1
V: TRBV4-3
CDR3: CASSQESPPGTNTEAFF
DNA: TGCGCCAGCAGCCAAGAATCCCCCCCAGGGACCAACACTGAAGCTTTCTTT

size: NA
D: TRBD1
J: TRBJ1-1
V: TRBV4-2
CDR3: CASSQARDRGRGRTEAFF
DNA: TGTGCCAGCAGCCAAGCCCGGGACAGGGGGCGCGGCCGGACTGAAGCTTTCTTT

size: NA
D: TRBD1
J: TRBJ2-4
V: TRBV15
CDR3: CATSSPRQGGGKNIQYF
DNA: TGTGCCACCAGCAGTCCGAGACAGGGGGGGGGCAAAAACATTCAGTACTTC

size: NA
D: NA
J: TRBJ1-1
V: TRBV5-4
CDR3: CASSLGGTLEAFF
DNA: TGTGCCAGCAGCTTGGGTGGGACACTTGAAGCTTTCTTT

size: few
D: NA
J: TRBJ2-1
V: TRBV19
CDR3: CASSIRGSYNEQFF
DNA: TGTGCCAGTAGCATCCGGGGCTCCTACAATGAGCAGTTCTTC

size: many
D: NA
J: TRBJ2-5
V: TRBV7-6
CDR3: CASSLGAWGDQETQYF
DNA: TGTGCCAGCAGCCTGGGGGCATGGGGAGACCAAGAGACCCAGTACTTC

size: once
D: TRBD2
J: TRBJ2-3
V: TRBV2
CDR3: CASSRTSGVRDTQYF
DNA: TGTGCCAGCAGTAGGACTAGCGGGGTTCGGGATACGCAGTATTTT

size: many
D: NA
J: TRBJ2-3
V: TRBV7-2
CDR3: CASSLTSSFTDTQYF
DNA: TGTGCCAGCAGCTTAACCTCTAGTTTCACAGATACGCAGTATTTT

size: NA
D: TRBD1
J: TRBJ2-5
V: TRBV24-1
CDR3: CATSDLTGQGIWEETQYF
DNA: TGTGCCACCAGTGATTTGACAGGACAGGGGATTTGGGAAGAGACCCAGTACTTC

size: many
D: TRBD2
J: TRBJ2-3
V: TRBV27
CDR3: CASSLPSGGTDTQYF
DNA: TGTGCCAGCAGCTTACCTAGCGGAGGCACAGATACGCAGTATTTT

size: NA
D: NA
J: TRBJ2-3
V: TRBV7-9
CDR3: CASSPGLGEDTQYF
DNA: TGTGCCAGCAGCCCGGGACTCGGGGAAGATACGCAGTATTTT

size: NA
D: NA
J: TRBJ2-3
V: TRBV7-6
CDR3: CASSPSGDPDTQYF
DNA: TGTGCCAGCAGCCCCTCGGGGGATCCGGATACGCAGTATTTT

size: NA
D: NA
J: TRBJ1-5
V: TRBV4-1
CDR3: CASSQGGEDQPLHF
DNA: TGCGCCAGCAGTCAAGGCGGGGAAGACCAGCCCCTGCATTTT

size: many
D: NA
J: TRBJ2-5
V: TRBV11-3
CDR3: CASSPGGAGPRETQYF
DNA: TGTGCCAGCAGCCCTGGCGGGGCAGGCCCCCGGGAGACCCAGTACTTC

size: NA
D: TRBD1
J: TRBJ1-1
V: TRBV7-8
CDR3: CASSLRGGENTEAFF
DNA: TGTGCCAGCAGCTTAAGAGGGGGCGAGAACACTGAAGCTTTCTTT

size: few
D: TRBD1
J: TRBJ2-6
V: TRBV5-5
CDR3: CASSFRTGRSGANVLTF
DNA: TGTGCCAGCAGTTTCCGGACAGGGCGGTCTGGGGCCAACGTCCTGACTTTC

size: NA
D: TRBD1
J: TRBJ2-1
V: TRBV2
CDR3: CASSSGQATYNEQFF
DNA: TGTGCCAGCAGTTCGGGACAGGCGACTTACAATGAGCAGTTCTTC

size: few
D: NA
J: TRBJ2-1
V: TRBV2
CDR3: CASINGRAYNEQFF
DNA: TGTGCCAGCATTAACGGGAGAGCCTACAATGAGCAGTTCTTC

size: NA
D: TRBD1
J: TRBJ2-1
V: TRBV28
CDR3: CASSYRDRGRGEQFF
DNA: TGTGCCAGCAGTTACCGGGACAGGGGGCGGGGTGAGCAGTTCTTC

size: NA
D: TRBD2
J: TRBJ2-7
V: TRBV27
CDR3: CASSLLGGSTSEQYF
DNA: TGTGCCAGCAGTTTATTGGGGGGGAGCACAAGCGAGCAGTACTTC

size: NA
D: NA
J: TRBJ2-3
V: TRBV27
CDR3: CASSLSQQRTDTQYF
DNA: TGTGCCAGCAGTTTAAGCCAACAGCGCACAGATACGCAGTATTTT

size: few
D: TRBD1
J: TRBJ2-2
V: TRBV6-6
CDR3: CASSFARGPNTGELFF
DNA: TGTGCCAGCAGTTTCGCCAGGGGGCCGAACACCGGGGAGCTGTTTTTT